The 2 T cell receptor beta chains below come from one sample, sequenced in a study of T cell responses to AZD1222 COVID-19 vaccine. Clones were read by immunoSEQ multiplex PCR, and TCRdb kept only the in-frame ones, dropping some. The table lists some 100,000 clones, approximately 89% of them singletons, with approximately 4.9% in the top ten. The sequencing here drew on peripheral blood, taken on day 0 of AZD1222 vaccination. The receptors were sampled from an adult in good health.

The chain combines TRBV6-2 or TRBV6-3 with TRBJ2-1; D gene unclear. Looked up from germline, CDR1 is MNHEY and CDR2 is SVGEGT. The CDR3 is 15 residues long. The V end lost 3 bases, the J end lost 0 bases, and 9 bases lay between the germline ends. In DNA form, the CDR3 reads TGTGCCAGCAGTTATCTTGGAAGCTCCTACAATGAGCAGTTCTTC. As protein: CASSYLGSSYNEQFF.

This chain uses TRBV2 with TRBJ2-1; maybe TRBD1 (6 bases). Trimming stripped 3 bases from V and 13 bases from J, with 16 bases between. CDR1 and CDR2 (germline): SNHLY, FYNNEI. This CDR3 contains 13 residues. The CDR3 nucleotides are TGTGCCAGCAGTGAGAGGGTGACAGGTTCTCAGTTCTTC. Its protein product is CASSERVTGSQFF.